A selection of T cell receptor beta chains follows, all from one sample in a study of blood T cell repertoires in COVID-19. The protocol was immunoSEQ multiplex PCR, while the TCRdb copy is restricted to in-frame clones and leaves out a portion. The data contain 120,000 or so clones, roughly four fifths of them singletons. The specimen was peripheral blood. All receptors come from a woman between 50 and 59 years old with acute or convalescent COVID-19. Both conserved end residues are part of each CDR3. A D gene is named only where the DNA matches it firmly. Clone size is given for some rows only: seen once, a few or many times, or a class if the clone is expanded.

V: TRBV15; J: TRBJ2-3; size: few; length: 17; D: TRBD2; DNA: TGTGCCACCAGCAGAGAAGAACTAGCGGGGCGCACAGATACGCAGTATTTT; CDR3: CATSREELAGRTDTQYF
V: TRBV10-3; J: TRBJ2-1; size: -; length: 15; D: -; DNA: TGTGCCATCAGTGGGGCGGCAGGGCCCGACAATGAGCAGTTCTTC; CDR3: CAISGAAGPDNEQFF
V: TRBV7-6; J: TRBJ2-1; size: -; length: 15; D: TRBD2; DNA: TGTGCCAGCAGCCCTGTCTCCGGGGGGAACAATGAGCAGTTCTTC; CDR3: CASSPVSGGNNEQFF
V: TRBV28; J: TRBJ1-1; size: -; length: 14; D: -; DNA: TGTGCCAGCAGTTCGGACGGGGAGAACACTGAAGCTTTCTTT; CDR3: CASSSDGENTEAFF
V: TRBV5-1; J: TRBJ1-4; size: -; length: 14; D: -; DNA: TGCGCCAGCAGCTGGGGGGGTGCTAATGAAAAACTGTTTTTT; CDR3: CASSWGGANEKLFF
V: TRBV5-1; J: TRBJ2-5; size: -; length: 15; D: TRBD2; DNA: TGCGCCAGCAGCTTGTGGCTAGCGGACCAAGAGACCCAGTACTTC; CDR3: CASSLWLADQETQYF
V: TRBV27; J: TRBJ1-4; size: -; length: 15; D: -; DNA: TGTGCCAGCAGTTTTGCGGGGGGCGGTAATGAAAAACTGTTTTTT; CDR3: CASSFAGGGNEKLFF
V: TRBV2; J: TRBJ1-6; size: -; length: 13; D: TRBD1; DNA: TGTGCCAGCACAATAGGGGGCAATTCACCCCTCCACTTT; CDR3: CASTIGGNSPLHF
V: TRBV20-1; J: TRBJ2-7; size: -; length: 9; D: -; DNA: TGCAGTCCGAGAAGCGAGCAGTACTTC; CDR3: CSPRSEQYF
V: TRBV28; J: TRBJ1-5; size: -; length: 15; D: -; DNA: TGTGCCAGCAGTTTGGTCCCGGTTAGCAATCAGCCCCAGCATTTT; CDR3: CASSLVPVSNQPQHF
V: TRBV19; J: TRBJ2-1; size: -; length: 14; D: -; DNA: TGTGCCAGTAGTACACCCGGACACCGGGAGGAGCAGTTCTTC; CDR3: CASSTPGHREEQFF
V: TRBV7-9; J: TRBJ1-2; size: -; length: 15; D: TRBD1; DNA: TGTGCCAGCAGCCACTCCCCCCGGACAGGGGATGGCTACACCTTC; CDR3: CASSHSPRTGDGYTF
V: TRBV6-2/TRBV6-3; J: TRBJ2-3; size: once; length: 17; D: TRBD2; DNA: TGTGCCAGCAGTAGACACGCGGGAGGGCCGATTGGTGATACGCAGTATTTT; CDR3: CASSRHAGGPIGDTQYF
V: TRBV5-4; J: TRBJ2-3; size: -; length: 16; D: TRBD2; DNA: TGTGCCAGCAGCCGGGCCCTTAGCGGGGGGGCAGATACGCAGTATTTT; CDR3: CASSRALSGGADTQYF
V: TRBV6-5; J: TRBJ1-4; size: -; length: 15; D: TRBD1; DNA: TGTGCCAGCAGGGAGTTGACAGGGGGCGATGAAAAACTGTTTTTT; CDR3: CASRELTGGDEKLFF
V: TRBV15; J: TRBJ2-7; size: -; length: 15; D: TRBD1; DNA: TGTGCCACCAGCAGAGAGGACAGGGTGGGAAACGAGCAGTACTTC; CDR3: CATSREDRVGNEQYF
V: TRBV19; J: TRBJ1-1; size: -; length: 14; D: -; DNA: TGTGCCAGTACCCCGACACAGGGAAACACTGAAGCTTTCTTT; CDR3: CASTPTQGNTEAFF
V: TRBV6-5; J: TRBJ1-5; size: -; length: 14; D: -; DNA: TGTGCCAGCAGTTACGAAGGGGTACATAGGCCCCAGCATTTT; CDR3: CASSYEGVHRPQHF
V: TRBV7-9; J: TRBJ2-5; size: -; length: 14; D: TRBD2; DNA: TGTGCCAGCGAACTAGGGACTACCATACGGACCCAGTACTTC; CDR3: CASELGTTIRTQYF
V: TRBV6-5; J: TRBJ2-3; size: -; length: 15; D: -; DNA: TGTGCCAGCAGCAGACAAGTCGAGCACACAGATACGCAGTATTTT; CDR3: CASSRQVEHTDTQYF
V: TRBV6-5; J: TRBJ1-2; size: -; length: 13; D: TRBD1; DNA: TGTGCCAGCAGCCCGACAGGGTGGTATGGCTACACCTTC; CDR3: CASSPTGWYGYTF
V: TRBV5-5; J: TRBJ2-3; size: -; length: 15; D: TRBD2; DNA: TGTGCCAGCAGCTTGGTGGCGGGGGGGGCAGATACGCAGTATTTT; CDR3: CASSLVAGGADTQYF
V: TRBV7-9; J: TRBJ2-1; size: -; length: 14; D: -; DNA: TGTGCCAGCAGCCCACACCAGGGGCCCAATGAGCAGTTCTTC; CDR3: CASSPHQGPNEQFF
V: TRBV5-1; J: TRBJ2-1; size: few; length: 14; D: TRBD1; DNA: TGCGCCAGCAGCCCTTTAGCTGGGACAGGTGAGCAGTTCTTC; CDR3: CASSPLAGTGEQFF
V: TRBV28; J: TRBJ1-5; size: -; length: 14; D: TRBD1; DNA: TGTGCCAGCAAAAGGACAGGACTAAATCAGCCCCAGCATTTT; CDR3: CASKRTGLNQPQHF
V: TRBV5-1; J: TRBJ2-1; size: -; length: 13; D: TRBD1; DNA: TGCGCCAGCAGCTACAGGGGGGTCGATGAGCAGTTCTTC; CDR3: CASSYRGVDEQFF